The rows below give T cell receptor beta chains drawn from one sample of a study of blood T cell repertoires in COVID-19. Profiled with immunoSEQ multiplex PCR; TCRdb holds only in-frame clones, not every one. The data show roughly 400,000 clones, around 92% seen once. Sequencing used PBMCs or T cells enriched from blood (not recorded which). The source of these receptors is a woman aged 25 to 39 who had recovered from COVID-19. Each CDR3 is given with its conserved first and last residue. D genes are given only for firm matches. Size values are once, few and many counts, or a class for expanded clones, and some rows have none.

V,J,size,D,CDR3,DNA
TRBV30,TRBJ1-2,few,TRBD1,CAWSPTDRDYGYTF,TGTGCCTGGAGCCCAACGGACAGGGACTATGGCTACACCTTC
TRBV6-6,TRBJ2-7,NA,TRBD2,CASSYSVISGRDEQYF,TGTGCCAGCAGTTACTCCGTCATTAGCGGGAGGGACGAGCAGTACTTC
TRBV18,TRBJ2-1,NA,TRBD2,CASSPPPTSGNEQFF,TGTGCCAGCTCACCACCGCCTACTAGCGGTAATGAGCAGTTCTTC
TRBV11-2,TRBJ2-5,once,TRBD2,CASSLDRDSGGRETQYF,TGTGCCAGCAGCTTAGATCGGGATAGCGGGGGTAGGGAGACCCAGTACTTC
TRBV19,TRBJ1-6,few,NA,CASTGRGGPDSPLHF,TGTGCCTCCACTGGGAGGGGCGGGCCGGATTCACCCCTCCACTTT
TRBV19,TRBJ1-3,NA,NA,CASSGRTSSGNTIYF,TGTGCCAGTAGCGGCAGGACAAGCTCTGGAAACACCATATATTTT
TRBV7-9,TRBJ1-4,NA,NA,CASSSPGEKEKLFF,TGTGCCAGCAGCTCCCCAGGGGAAAAAGAAAAACTGTTTTTT
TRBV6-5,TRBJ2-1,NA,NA,CASRSPTHYYNEQFF,TGTGCCAGCAGGTCCCCGACCCACTACTACAATGAGCAGTTCTTC
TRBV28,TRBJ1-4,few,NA,CASSGEQGTTNEKLFF,TGTGCCAGCAGTGGGGAACAGGGTACGACTAATGAAAAACTGTTTTTT
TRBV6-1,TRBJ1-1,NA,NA,CASSDGAETLNTEAFF,TGTGCCAGCAGTGATGGGGCAGAAACCCTGAACACTGAAGCTTTCTTT
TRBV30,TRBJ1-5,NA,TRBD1,CAWSAQGAPGQPQHF,TGTGCCTGGAGTGCACAGGGGGCGCCGGGTCAGCCCCAGCATTTT
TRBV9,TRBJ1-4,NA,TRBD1,CASSVSTGTATVRVEKLFF,TGTGCCAGCAGCGTGAGTACCGGGACAGCGACAGTTCGGGTCGAAAAACTGTTTTTT
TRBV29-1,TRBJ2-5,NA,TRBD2,CSVEKRGRGEETQYF,TGCAGCGTCGAAAAGCGGGGGCGTGGAGAAGAGACCCAGTACTTC
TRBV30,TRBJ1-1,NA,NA,CAWSVLVRTKIEAFF,TGTGCCTGGAGTGTACTGGTGAGGACTAAGATTGAAGCTTTCTTT
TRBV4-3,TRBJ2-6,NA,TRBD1,CASSRVQGFGANVLTF,TGCGCCAGCAGCCGCGTACAGGGGTTCGGGGCCAACGTCCTGACTTTC
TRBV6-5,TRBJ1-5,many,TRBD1,CASSYSWDRNQPQHF,TGTGCCAGCAGTTACTCCTGGGACAGAAATCAGCCCCAGCATTTT
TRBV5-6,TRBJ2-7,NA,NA,CASSLWQSNEQYF,TGTGCCAGCAGCTTGTGGCAGTCGAACGAGCAGTACTTC
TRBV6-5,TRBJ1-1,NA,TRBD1,CASSFARDSHTEAFF,TGTGCCAGCAGTTTCGCCCGGGACAGTCACACTGAAGCTTTCTTT
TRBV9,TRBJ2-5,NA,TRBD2,CASSASGGGGTETQYF,TGTGCCAGCAGCGCGAGTGGTGGCGGGGGGACAGAGACCCAGTACTTC
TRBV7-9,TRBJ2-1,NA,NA,CASSASLVGGSYNEQFF,TGTGCCAGCAGCGCCTCCCTGGTAGGAGGCTCCTACAATGAGCAGTTCTTC
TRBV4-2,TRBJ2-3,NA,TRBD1,CASSRTTGSTDTQYF,TGTGCCAGCAGCCGAACGACAGGGAGCACAGATACGCAGTATTTT
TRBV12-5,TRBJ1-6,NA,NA,CASGRPDRFQGNSPLHF,TGTGCTAGTGGTCGCCCGGACCGGTTCCAGGGAAATTCACCCCTCCACTTT
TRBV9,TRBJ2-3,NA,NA,CASSGDLAGTDTQYF,TGTGCCAGCAGCGGGGATTTAGCGGGCACAGATACGCAGTATTTT
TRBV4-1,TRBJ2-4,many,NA,CASSQPGAWPNIQYF,TGCGCCAGCAGCCAGCCGGGAGCCTGGCCGAACATTCAGTACTTC
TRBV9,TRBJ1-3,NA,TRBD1,CASSVGDRGNTIYF,TGTGCCAGCAGCGTGGGGGACAGGGGAAACACCATATATTTT
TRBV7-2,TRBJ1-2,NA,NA,CASSSAGTNYGYTF,TGTGCCAGCAGTTCGGCCGGGACAAACTATGGCTACACCTTC